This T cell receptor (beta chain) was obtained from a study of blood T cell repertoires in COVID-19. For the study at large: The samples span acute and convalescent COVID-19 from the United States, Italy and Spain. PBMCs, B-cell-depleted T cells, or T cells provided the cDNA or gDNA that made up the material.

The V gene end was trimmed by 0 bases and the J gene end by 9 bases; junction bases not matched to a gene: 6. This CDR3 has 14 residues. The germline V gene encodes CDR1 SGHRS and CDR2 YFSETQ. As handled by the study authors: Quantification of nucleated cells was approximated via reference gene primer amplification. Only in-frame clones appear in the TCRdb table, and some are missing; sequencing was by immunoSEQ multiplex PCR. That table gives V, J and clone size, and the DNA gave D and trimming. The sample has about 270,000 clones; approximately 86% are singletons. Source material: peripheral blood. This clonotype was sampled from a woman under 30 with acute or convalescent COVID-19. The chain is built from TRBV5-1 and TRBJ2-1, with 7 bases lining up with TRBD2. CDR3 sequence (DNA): TGCGCCAGCAGCTTGGAGGGAGGGCCGCCTGAGCAGTTCTTC. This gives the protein CASSLEGGPPEQFF. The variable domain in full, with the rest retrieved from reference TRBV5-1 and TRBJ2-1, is KAGVTQTPRYLIKTRGQQVTLSCSPISGHRSVSWYQQTPGQGLQFLFEYFSETQRNKGNFPGRFSGRQFSNSRSEMNVSTLELGDSALYLCASSLEGGPPEQFFGPGTRLTVL.